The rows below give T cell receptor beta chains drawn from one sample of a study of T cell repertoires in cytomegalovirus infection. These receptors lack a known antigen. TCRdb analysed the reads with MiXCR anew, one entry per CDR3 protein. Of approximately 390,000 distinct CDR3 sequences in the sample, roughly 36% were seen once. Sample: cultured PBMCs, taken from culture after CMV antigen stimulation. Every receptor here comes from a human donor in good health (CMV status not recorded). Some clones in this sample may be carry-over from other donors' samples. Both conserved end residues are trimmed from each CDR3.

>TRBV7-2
ASSPTGPDQPQH
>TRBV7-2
ASSLNLAGTDEQF
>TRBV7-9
ASSLLRTGTNSEAF
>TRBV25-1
ASSPTGRTQY
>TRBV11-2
ASSLEDKLGLAGSEQF
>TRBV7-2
ASSLGPGLAGSEQF
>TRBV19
ASSIWFRDGVKREQY
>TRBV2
ASSVWDRGDSPLH
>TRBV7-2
ASSIPATRLQF
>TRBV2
TSSEDYGYT
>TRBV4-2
ASSQAQSTDTQY
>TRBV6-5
SSSFGLVNTEAF
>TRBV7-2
ASSLEASRAAEQF
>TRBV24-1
ATSVGGPNQPQH
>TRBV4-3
ASSQETASPYEQY
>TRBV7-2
ASSLGGGGGYT
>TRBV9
ASSVDLGETQY
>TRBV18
ASSPYQPTFQETQY
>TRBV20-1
SAITSGRADEQF
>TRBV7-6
ASSFSSGIGDNEQF
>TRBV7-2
ASSDRDRVGGYT
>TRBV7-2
ASSFWTSHSYEQY
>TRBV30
AWSREHGTNEKLF
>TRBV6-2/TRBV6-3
ASSSPGLKSPLH
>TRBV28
ASTLSGQGGENEQF
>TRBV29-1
SDEEDRDSYNEQF
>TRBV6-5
ASSYSIQMAYNEQF
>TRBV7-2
ASSLVQGNQPQH
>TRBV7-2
ASSLDPRAMSTDTQY
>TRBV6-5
ASLASQGREEKTQY
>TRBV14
ASSQDSLAGAYNEQF
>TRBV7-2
ASSLLSRRGSGNTIY
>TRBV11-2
ASSLDWAVGNEQF
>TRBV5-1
ASSTGTSRTDTQY
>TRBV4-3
ASSLIAGGLYNEQF
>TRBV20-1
SARGQPSYNSPLH
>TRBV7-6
ASSLEGSATDTQY
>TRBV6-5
ATRRIDRGGGYT
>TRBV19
ASSIYGGGDSPLH
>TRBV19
ASSLAGGGSQPQH
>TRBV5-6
ASSPTTTGELF
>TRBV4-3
ASSQDGIVVADTQY